The clone carrying this T cell receptor beta chain was detected many times. Its antigen is not identified. Every sequencing run produced over 180 million TCR-beta sequences that came from 15-18 subjects. TCRdb re-derived calls from the 5' RACE reads in MiXCR, one entry per CDR3 protein. This sample has about 87,000 distinct CDR3 sequences, with 3% to 4.5% found just once. This record belongs to a study of neurological immune-mediated disorders. Findings of the study overall: On phylogenetic grouping, the repertoires of 18 of 34 multiple sclerosis patients fell within one related-CDR3 cluster, constituting a possible signature.

Sequencing used PBMCs. This clonotype originated in a woman in her forties or fifties with multiple sclerosis.

CDR3 bases: TGCGCCAGCAGCCACCCCCGAAGGGGCTACGAGAAAGATACGCAGTATTTT. Translated, it gives CASSHPRRGYEKDTQYF. The rearrangement joins TRBV4-3 to TRBJ2-3, with D perhaps matching TRBD1 (5 bases). The V gene's germline CDR1 is LGHNA and CDR2 YSLEER. Trimming pared 3 bases from V and 5 bases from J, leaving 21 bases between. This CDR3 has 17 amino acids.